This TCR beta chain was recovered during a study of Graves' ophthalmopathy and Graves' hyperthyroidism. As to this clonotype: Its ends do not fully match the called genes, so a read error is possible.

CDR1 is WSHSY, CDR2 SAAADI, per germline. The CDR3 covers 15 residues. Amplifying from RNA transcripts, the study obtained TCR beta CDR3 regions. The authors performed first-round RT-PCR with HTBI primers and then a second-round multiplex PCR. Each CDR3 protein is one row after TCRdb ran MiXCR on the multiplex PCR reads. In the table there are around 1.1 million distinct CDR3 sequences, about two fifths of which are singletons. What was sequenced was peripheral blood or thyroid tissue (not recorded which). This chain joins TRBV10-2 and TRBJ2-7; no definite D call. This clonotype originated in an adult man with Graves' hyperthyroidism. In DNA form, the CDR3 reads TGTGCCAGCAGTGACCCGACGGAAAGGTCCTACGAGCAGTACTTC. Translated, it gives CASSDPTERSYEQYF.